Following are 12 T cell receptor beta chains from one sample sequenced in a study of blood T cell repertoires in COVID-19. Data came from immunoSEQ multiplex PCR; TCRdb stores just in-frame clones and leaves some out. The sample contains more than 40,000 clones, around nine tenths of which appear only once. The sequenced sample was peripheral blood. Source of these receptors: a man older than 75 with acute or convalescent COVID-19.

The rearrangement joins TRBV15 to TRBJ1-5; D is uncertain. Germline CDR1 is LNHNV and CDR2 is YYDKDF (reference sequence). V lost 2 bases, J lost 0 bases, and 5 bases lay in between. The CDR3 has 14 amino acids. CDR3 residues: CATSRQYSNQPQHF. For the CDR3, the DNA is TGTGCCACCAGCAGACAGTATAGCAATCAGCCCCAGCATTTT.

The J gene is TRBJ2-1, the V gene TRBV27; tentatively, D is TRBD2 (6 bases). The germline V gene encodes CDR1 MNHEY and CDR2 SMNVEV (reference sequence). Trimming removed 1 base at V and 5 bases at J, with 9 bases between. The CDR3 contains 14 residues. The CDR3 reads CASSLWREHNEQFF. The CDR3 DNA sequence: TGTGCCAGCAGTTTATGGCGGGAACACAATGAGCAGTTCTTC.

The chain is built from TRBV19 and TRBJ1-1, with a tentative D call TRBD1 (5 bases). The germline V gene encodes CDR1 LNHDA and CDR2 SQIVND (reference sequence). This CDR3 has 14 residues. V gave up 5 bases and J gave up 4 bases, with 14 bases separating them. The CDR3 coding sequence is TGTGCCAGTAGTGCCCGGGAGAGGGGCACTGAAGCTTTCTTT. Translating gives CASSARERGTEAFF.

This clone was observed a single time. Written as DNA, the CDR3 is TGCGCCAGCAGCCCCGGGACAGGGGCTCCGGATACGCAGTATTTT. Translating gives CASSPGTGAPDTQYF. This chain uses TRBV5-1 with TRBJ2-3; 10 bases are shared with TRBD1. V lost 4 bases, J lost 6 bases, and 8 bases stayed unmatched. The germline gives CDR1 SGHRS, CDR2 YFSETQ. CDR3 size: 15 residues.

The CDR3 nucleotides read TGTGCCAGCAGCCAAGGGCCACCAGATCAGCCCCAGCATTTT. As protein: CASSQGPPDQPQHF. The V call is TRBV4-2, the J call TRBJ1-5; D is unclear. This CDR3 comprises 14 residues. Germline V gene sequence: CDR1 LGHNA, CDR2 YNFKEQ. V dropped 1 base and J dropped 5 bases, with 9 bases sitting between them.

CDR3: CASSNQVTNSPLHF. CDR3 in DNA: TGTGCCAGCAGTAACCAGGTTACGAATTCACCCCTCCACTTT. The genes are TRBV6-1 and TRBJ1-6; D gene unclear. The CDR3 consists of 14 residues. Germline V gene lookup returns CDR1 MNHNS and CDR2 SASEGT. Trimming took 5 bases from V and 7 from J, leaving 12 bases between them.

The chain recombines TRBV9 with TRBJ1-5; D is perhaps TRBD1 (5 bases). Trimming took 0 bases from V and 6 from J, leaving 10 bases between them. Germline V gene data show CDR1 as SGDLS and CDR2 as YYNGEE. The CDR3 has 14 residues. The CDR3 loop reads CASSVGFGGQPQHF. For the CDR3, the DNA is TGTGCCAGCAGCGTAGGGTTCGGGGGTCAGCCCCAGCATTTT.

This clone was observed a single time. The chain employs TRBV24-1 and TRBJ1-5, with 9 bases aligning to TRBD1. From germline, CDR1 is KGHDR and CDR2 SFDVKD. V lost 2 bases and J lost 5; bases outside the gene matches: 6. The CDR3 spans 16 residues. The CDR3 DNA follows: TGTGCCACCAGTGATTCGAGGACAGGGGAGGATCAGCCCCAGCATTTT. Translating it yields CATSDSRTGEDQPQHF.

The chain has TRBV30 and TRBJ1-2; TRBD1 might be the D (6 bases). CDR3 length: 12 residues. With 1 base removed from V and 8 bases from J, the gap between germline ends came to 11 bases. From germline, CDR1 is GTSNPN and CDR2 SVGIG (reference sequence). The CDR3 spells CAWSEWQGGYTF. CDR3 DNA sequence: TGTGCCTGGAGTGAGTGGCAGGGGGGCTACACCTTC.

The rearrangement links TRBV28 to TRBJ1-3; 7 bases align to TRBD1. There are 14 residues in the CDR3. V was clipped by 8 bases and J by 8 bases; unmatched bases: 12. The germline CDR1 and CDR2 sequences are MDHEN and SYDVKM. The CDR3 is CASGAGQVLDTIYF. The CDR3 DNA reads as TGTGCCAGCGGCGCCGGACAGGTACTGGACACCATATATTTT.

This clone was recorded once. The chain recombines TRBV30 with TRBJ2-7, with D uncertain. V lost 1 base and J 4 bases, leaving 5 bases between the germline ends. The CDR3 runs to 11 residues. The germline V gene has CDR1 GTSNPN and CDR2 SVGIG (reference sequence). The CDR3 is CAWSGRYEQYF. CDR3 DNA sequence: TGTGCCTGGAGTGGCAGGTACGAGCAGTACTTC.

This sequence joins TRBV19 and TRBJ1-2; D is possibly TRBD1 (5 bases). The CDR3 is made up of 15 amino acids. Germline lookup yields CDR1 LNHDA and CDR2 SQIVND (reference sequence). V gave up 7 bases and J gave up 2 bases, with 17 bases separating them. CDR3 in amino acids: CASTRTSTVNYGYTF. CDR3 sequence (DNA): TGTGCCAGTACCCGAACCTCGACAGTGAACTATGGCTACACCTTC.